This T cell receptor beta chain came from a study of blood T cell repertoires in COVID-19. Study-level information: Material from acute and convalescent COVID-19 was sourced from the United States, Italy and Spain.

The V and J ends lost 3 bases and 0 bases respectively, with 11 bases between them. Germline V gives CDR1 KGHSH, CDR2 LQKENI. This CDR3 spans 15 amino acids. Sequencing used immunoSEQ multiplex PCR; TCRdb keeps in-frame clones, though not all of them. The sample shows 150,000 or so clones, roughly 73% of them seen only once. This clone was recorded a few times. J is TRBJ1-1 and V is TRBV18, with D perhaps matching TRBD1 (5 bases). Sequenced input: peripheral blood. The sequence derives from a woman between 45 and 60 years old with active or convalescent COVID-19. Here the CDR3 reads CASSPATALNTEAFF. Here the CDR3 DNA reads TGTGCCAGCTCACCCGCGACAGCGCTGAACACTGAAGCTTTCTTT. The full variable domain, rest sourced from reference TRBV18 and TRBJ1-1, is NAGVMQNPRHLVRRRGQEARLRCSPMKGHSHVYWYRQLPEEGLKFMVYLQKENIIDESGMPKERFSAEFPKEGPSILRIQQVVRGDSAAYFCASSPATALNTEAFFGQGTRLTVV.